A single sample is the source of the 15 T cell receptor beta chains below, sequenced in a study of CD8 T cells in ankylosing spondylitis. General study findings and limits: Made up of eight or nine highly homologous variants, a TCR beta motif appeared characteristic of ankylosing spondylitis blood.

Their specific antigens are unknown. Via MiXCR, TCRdb re-called the 5' RACE reads, giving one row per CDR3 protein. In the table there are under 950,000 distinct CDR3 sequences, 15% to 20% of which are singletons. Sequencing used blood, either unsorted or a sorted T cell fraction (not recorded which). The origin of the receptors is a male donor with ankylosing spondylitis.

This rearrangement joins TRBV7-6 to TRBJ2-6; unclear D gene. The CDR3 consists of 14 residues. Trimming shortened V by 5 bases and J by 6 bases, and 11 bases separated the two germline ends. From germline, CDR1 is SGHVS and CDR2 FNYEAQ. In nucleotides, the CDR3 is TGTGCCAGCAGCCCAGACCCAAAGGCCAACGTCCTGACTTTC. As protein: CASSPDPKANVLTF.

The sample holds a few counts of this clonotype. V and J are TRBV6-5 and TRBJ2-7; D is unresolved. This CDR3 contains 17 residues. Per the germline V gene, CDR1 is MNHEY and CDR2 is SVGAGI. V was cut by 4 bases and J by 1 base, with 20 bases left in between. CDR3 residues: CASSSHAEWVFSYEQYF. The CDR3 nucleotides are TGTGCCAGCAGTTCCCACGCGGAGTGGGTGTTTTCCTACGAGCAGTACTTC.

This clonotype has a handful of counts. The rearrangement links TRBV15 to TRBJ1-2; D is unresolved. CDR3 length equals 15 residues. Germline V gene data show CDR1 as LNHNV and CDR2 as YYDKDF (reference sequence). Trimming took off 0 bases at V and 7 bases at J, with 15 bases between the two ends. The CDR3 coding sequence is TGTGCCACCAGCAGAGATCCGACGGGCAGAAGTGGCTACACCTTC. Translated, it gives CATSRDPTGRSGYTF.

This clonotype was seen a handful of times. The gene calls are TRBV12-3 or TRBV12-4 and TRBJ1-1; no firm D call. This CDR3 contains 12 residues. Trimming shortened V by 4 bases and J by 11 bases, and 14 bases separated the two germline ends. CDR3 in DNA: TGTGCCAGCAGTTCCTTCGTGTTGAGGGCTTTCTTT. This sequence encodes CASSSFVLRAFF.

At least ten counts were recorded for this clonotype. The CDR3 nucleotides read TGCGCCAGCAGCTTTACAGGGTCGGAGAACATTCAGTACTTC. Its translation: CASSFTGSENIQYF. The chain combines TRBV5-1 with TRBJ2-4; D might be TRBD1 (6 bases). The CDR3 extends over 14 amino acids. The V and J ends lost 2 bases and 7 bases respectively, with 13 bases between them. Germline V gene data show CDR1 as SGHRS and CDR2 as YFSETQ.

This clonotype was found a few times. This chain joins TRBV5-6 and TRBJ2-2, with D possibly called TRBD1 or TRBD2 (5 bases each). Trimming removed 1 base from V and 4 bases from J, with 14 bases in between. This CDR3 has 16 amino acids. Germline loops: CDR1 SGHDT, CDR2 YYEEEE. CDR3 region: CASSLSISGPTGELFF. The CDR3 DNA is TGTGCCAGCAGCTTGTCCATATCGGGACCCACCGGGGAGCTGTTTTTT.

In its sample, this clonotype was seen a few times. J is TRBJ2-5 and V is TRBV12-3 or TRBV12-4, with 9 bases fitting TRBD2. This CDR3 comprises 16 residues. V lost 7 bases to trimming and J lost 6 bases; unmatched junction nucleotides: 15. The CDR3 region has the DNA TGTGCCAGCACCTCGACTGGCGGGGGGGTCATAAAGACCCAGTACTTC. It encodes CASTSTGGGVIKTQYF.

The chain recombines TRBV24-1 with TRBJ2-5; TRBD1 matches 10 bases. CDR1 is KGHDR, CDR2 SFDVKD, per germline. The V gene end was trimmed by 4 bases and the J gene end by 4 bases; junction bases not matched to a gene: 5. The CDR3 is 15 amino acids. The CDR3 loop is CATSDPGQGGETQYF. DNA for the CDR3: TGTGCCACCAGTGACCCTGGACAGGGGGGAGAGACCCAGTACTTC.

This chain links TRBV4-1 with TRBJ1-4; 7 bases fit TRBD1. This CDR3 region has 14 residues. From germline, CDR1 is MGHRA and CDR2 YSYEKL. J lost 8 bases, V lost 4 bases, and 7 bases had no gene match. The CDR3 DNA follows: TGCGCCAGCAGCCCCCAGCGGGACAGCGAAAAACTGTTTTTT. Encoded protein: CASSPQRDSEKLFF.

This clonotype has only a few counts. This chain connects TRBV25-1 to TRBJ2-7; 7 nucleotides line up with TRBD2. In germline, CDR1 is MGHDK, CDR2 SYGVNS. The CDR3 spans 14 residues. V shed 4 bases, J shed 1 base, and the junction held 4 bases outside the gene matches. The CDR3 reads CASSGWGGSYEQYF. Here the CDR3 DNA reads TGTGCCAGCAGTGGCTGGGGGGGGTCCTACGAGCAGTACTTC.

Only a few counts were recorded for this clonotype. This chain connects TRBV12-3 or TRBV12-4 to TRBJ1-2; D gene unclear. V dropped 6 bases and J dropped 5 bases, with 13 bases sitting between them. The CDR3 has 13 amino acids. In nucleotides, the CDR3 is TGTGCCAGCAGCCCGACTGCCACGTATGGCTACACCTTC. Its protein is CASSPTATYGYTF.

This clonotype was counted a few times. The gene calls are TRBV20-1 and TRBJ2-2; no clear D gene. V lost 4 bases to trimming and J lost 0 bases, with 3 bases between them. Germline V gene data show CDR1 as DFQATT and CDR2 as SNEGSKA (reference sequence). There are 12 residues in the CDR3. The CDR3 loop is CSAITNTGELFF. CDR3 nucleotides: TGCAGTGCTATCACGAACACCGGGGAGCTGTTTTTT.

The gene calls are TRBV15 and TRBJ2-5; D ambiguous. The CDR3 length is 13 residues. Trimming stripped 1 base from V and 0 bases from J, with 3 bases between. Germline assignment: CDR1 LNHNV and CDR2 YYDKDF (reference sequence). In nucleotides, the CDR3 is TGTGCCACCAGCAGAGTGTACCAAGAGACCCAGTACTTC. Translating gives CATSRVYQETQYF.

The J gene is TRBJ2-5, the V gene TRBV4-3, with D hard to call. Germline CDR1 is LGHNA and CDR2 is YSLEER. CDR3 length: 15 amino acids. V gave up 3 bases and J gave up 1 base, with 12 bases separating them. This chain's CDR3 is CASSHLGSTQETQYF. CDR3 nucleotides: TGCGCCAGCAGCCATTTAGGCTCTACCCAAGAGACCCAGTACTTC.

This clonotype was picked up a small number of times. The chain recombines TRBV12-3 or TRBV12-4 with TRBJ2-2; D possibly corresponds to TRBD2 (6 bases). The germline V and J ends were trimmed by 5 bases and 3 bases, with 16 bases remaining between them. The CDR3 has 16 residues. CDR3 nucleotide sequence: TGTGCCAGCAGTCTCCGAGGAGGGGCGGACACCGGGGAGCTGTTTTTT. Protein: CASSLRGGADTGELFF.